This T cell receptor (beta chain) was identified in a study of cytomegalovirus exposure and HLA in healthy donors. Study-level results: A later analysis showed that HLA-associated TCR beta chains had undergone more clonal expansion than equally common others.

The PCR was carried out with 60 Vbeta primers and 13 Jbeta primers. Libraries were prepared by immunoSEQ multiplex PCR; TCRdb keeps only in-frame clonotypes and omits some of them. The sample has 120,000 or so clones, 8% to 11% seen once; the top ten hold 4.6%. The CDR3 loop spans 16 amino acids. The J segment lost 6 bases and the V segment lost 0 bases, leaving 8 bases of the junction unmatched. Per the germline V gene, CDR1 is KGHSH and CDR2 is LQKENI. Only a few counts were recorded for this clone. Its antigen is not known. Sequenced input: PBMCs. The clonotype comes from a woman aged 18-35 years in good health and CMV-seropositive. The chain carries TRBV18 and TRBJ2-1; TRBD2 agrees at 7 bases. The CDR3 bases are TGTGCCAGCTCACCACCACTCTCGGGAGGAGTCAATGAGCAGTTCTTC. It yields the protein CASSPPLSGGVNEQFF. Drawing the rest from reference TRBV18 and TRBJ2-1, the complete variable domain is NAGVMQNPRHLVRRRGQEARLRCSPMKGHSHVYWYRQLPEEGLKFMVYLQKENIIDESGMPKERFSAEFPKEGPSILRIQQVVRGDSAAYFCASSPPLSGGVNEQFFGPGTRLTVL.